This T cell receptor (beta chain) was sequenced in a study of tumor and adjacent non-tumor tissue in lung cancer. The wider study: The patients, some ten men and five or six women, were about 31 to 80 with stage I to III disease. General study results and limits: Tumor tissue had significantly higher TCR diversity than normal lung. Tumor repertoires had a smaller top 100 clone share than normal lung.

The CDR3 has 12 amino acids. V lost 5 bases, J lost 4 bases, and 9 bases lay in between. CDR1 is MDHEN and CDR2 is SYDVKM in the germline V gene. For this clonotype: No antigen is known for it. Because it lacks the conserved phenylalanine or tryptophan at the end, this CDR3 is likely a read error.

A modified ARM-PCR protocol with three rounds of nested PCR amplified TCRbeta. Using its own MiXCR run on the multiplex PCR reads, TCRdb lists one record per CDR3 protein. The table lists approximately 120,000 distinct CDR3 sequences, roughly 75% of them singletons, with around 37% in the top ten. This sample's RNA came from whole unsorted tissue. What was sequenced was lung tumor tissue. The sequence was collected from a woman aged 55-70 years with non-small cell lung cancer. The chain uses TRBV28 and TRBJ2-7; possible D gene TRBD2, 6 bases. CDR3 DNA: TGTGCCAGCAGTGTCGGGACTTACGAGCAGTACTTA. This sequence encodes CASSVGTYEQYL.